The sequence of this T cell receptor (beta chain) was determined in a study of cytomegalovirus exposure and HLA in healthy donors. For the study at large: Unique TCRs numbering some 77 million, obtained from HLA-typed donors, made up an early data release. Ancestry clustering placed about four fifths of around 400 genotyped donors in the Caucasian-associated cluster.

This PCR relied on a set of 60 Vbeta primers and 13 Jbeta primers. Repertoires were generated with immunoSEQ multiplex PCR, while TCRdb's copy carries only in-frame clones and drops some. The sample yields about 110,000 clones, roughly two thirds seen once. The CDR3 consists of 15 residues. The V end lost 4 bases, the J end lost 1 base, and 10 bases lay between the germline ends. Germline lookup yields CDR1 LNHDA and CDR2 SQIVND (reference sequence). On this clone: No antigen is known for it.

Whole-study findings and limits: The productive fraction for most TCR beta V segments was about 87% or about 30% in an earlier analysis.

This clonotype was obtained from a man aged 30-40 years in good health and CMV-seronegative. The chain uses TRBV19 and TRBJ1-4, with unresolved D. Sequencing used PBMCs. CDR3 sequence: CASSKRLLTNEKLFF. DNA of the CDR3: TGTGCCAGTAGTAAGAGACTGCTAACTAATGAAAAACTGTTTTTT.